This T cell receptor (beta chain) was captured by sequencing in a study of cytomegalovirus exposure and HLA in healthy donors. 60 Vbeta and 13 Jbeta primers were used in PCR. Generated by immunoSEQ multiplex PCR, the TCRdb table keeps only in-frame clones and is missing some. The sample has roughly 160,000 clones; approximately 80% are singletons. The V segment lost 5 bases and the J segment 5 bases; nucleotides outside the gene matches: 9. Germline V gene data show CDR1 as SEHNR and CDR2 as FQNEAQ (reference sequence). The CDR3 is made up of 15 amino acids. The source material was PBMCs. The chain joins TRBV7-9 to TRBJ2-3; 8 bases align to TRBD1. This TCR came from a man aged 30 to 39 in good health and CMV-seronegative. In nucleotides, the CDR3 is TGTGCCAGCAGCCTATCCGCCAGGGGGCGAGATACGCAGTATTTT. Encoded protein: CASSLSARGRDTQYF.